These 25 T cell receptor beta chains originate from one sample sequenced in a study of vaccination effects on CD4 cells after COVID-19. The antigens of these receptors remain unknown. Here immunoSEQ multiplex PCR was the method, and the copy in TCRdb shows in-frame clones only, minus some. Here the sample spans more than 20,000 clones, 69% being singletons. Prior to sequencing, the ViraFEST assay stimulated PBMC with viral peptide pools, which expanded the antigen-specific CD4+ T cells. With approximately ten days of culture completed, CD4+ T cells were isolated. Infection with SARS-CoV-2 occurred in the person between March and December 2020, and PCR confirmed it. This material consisted of CD4+ T cells from PBMCs cultured with SARS-CoV-2 spike peptides, taken before COVID-19 vaccination. These receptors were taken from a human donor who had a prior SARS-CoV-2 infection.

The chain is built from TRBV3-1 (or the pseudogene TRBV3-2) and TRBJ1-2, with unresolved D. The CDR3 totals 13 residues. Trimming removed 0 bases at V and 4 bases at J, with 6 bases between. Germline assignment: CDR1 LGHDT and CDR2 YNNKEL (reference sequence). The CDR3 DNA reads TGTGCCAGCAGCCAAGATCACATCTATGGCTACACCTTC. Its translation: CASSQDHIYGYTF.

This clone was picked up a small number of times. The V gene is TRBV12-3 or TRBV12-4, the J gene TRBJ1-1, with 7 nucleotides matching TRBD1. J was trimmed by 7 bases and V by 6 bases; bases with no gene match: 8. CDR3 length: 13 residues. As DNA, the CDR3 is TGTGCCAGCAGCACAAATAGGGACAGTGAAGCTTTCTTT. Translated: CASSTNRDSEAFF.

The rearrangement joins TRBV7-2 to TRBJ1-6; maybe TRBD1 (6 bases). This CDR3 is 16 amino acids long. V was cut by 5 bases and J by 7 bases, with 18 bases left in between. The germline gives CDR1 SGHTA, CDR2 FQGNSA. This CDR3 reads CASSPQGFIENSPLHF. Written as DNA, the CDR3 is TGTGCCAGCAGCCCCCAGGGGTTTATTGAAAATTCACCCCTCCACTTT.

This clone was observed a few times. The gene calls are TRBV11-2 and TRBJ1-6; possible D gene TRBD1, 6 bases. There are 15 residues in the CDR3. Germline V gives CDR1 SGHAT, CDR2 FQNNGV. V was trimmed by 2 bases and J by 12 bases, leaving 17 bases between them. The CDR3 spells CASSLRTATFLPLHF. DNA of the CDR3: TGTGCCAGCAGCTTAAGGACAGCAACATTTTTACCCCTCCACTTT.

The gene calls are TRBV30 and TRBJ1-1; 11 nucleotides align to TRBD1. Germline V CDR1 and CDR2: GTSNPN, SVGIG (reference sequence). Trimming removed 5 bases from V and 9 bases from J; junction bases left unmatched: 11. There are 14 residues in the CDR3. The CDR3 protein is CAWATGTGGGQAFF. The CDR3 DNA sequence: TGTGCCTGGGCGACCGGGACAGGGGGGGGACAAGCTTTCTTT.

The V call is TRBV6-6, the J call TRBJ1-6; D is possibly TRBD1 (5 bases). Deletions cut 4 bases from V and 5 bases from J, with 15 bases between. The CDR3 length is 16 residues. CDR1 is MNHNY and CDR2 is SVGAGI in the germline V gene (reference sequence). The CDR3 nucleotides read TGTGCCAGCAGTTCGATTCAGGGACTCAATAATTCACCCCTCCACTTT. Residues: CASSSIQGLNNSPLHF.

The chain combines TRBV3-1 (or the pseudogene TRBV3-2) with TRBJ2-1; no definite D call. V gave up 1 base and J gave up 7 bases, with 8 bases separating them. Germline-derived CDR1 and CDR2 are LGHDT and YNNKEL (reference sequence). The length of the CDR3 is 13 residues. The DNA for the CDR3 is TGTGCCAGCAGCCAAGTTTTGAGGAATGAGCAGTTCTTC. It specifies CASSQVLRNEQFF.

In nucleotides, the CDR3 is TGTGCCAGCAGTGATCCAGGGGGCAAGAGGTACAATGAGCAGTTCTTC. Protein: CASSDPGGKRYNEQFF. V gene TRBV6-1 combines with J gene TRBJ2-1; 8 bases line up with TRBD1. The CDR3 runs to 16 residues. In germline, CDR1 is MNHNS, CDR2 SASEGT. V was pared by 3 bases and J by 4 bases, with 8 bases of the junction left unmatched.

This clone showed up just a few times. The rearrangement joins TRBV18 to TRBJ1-6; D is unresolved. The CDR3 is made up of 14 amino acids. CDR1 is KGHSH and CDR2 is LQKENI in the germline V gene. Deletions cut 1 base from V and 7 bases from J, with 8 bases between. CDR3 in amino acids: CASSPLTGNSPLHF. CDR3 DNA sequence: TGTGCCAGCTCACCACTGACTGGAAATTCACCCCTCCACTTT.

The chain is built from TRBV24-1 and TRBJ2-2; D is possibly TRBD1 (6 bases). Trimming shortened V by 9 bases and J by 6 bases, and 13 bases separated the two germline ends. This CDR3 comprises 13 residues. Per the germline V gene, CDR1 is KGHDR and CDR2 is SFDVKD. CDR3 in DNA: TGTGCCACCGGACAGTCAGGGTCCGGGGAGCTGTTTTTT. Protein product: CATGQSGSGELFF.

The rearrangement uses TRBV2 and TRBJ1-2; weak D call: TRBD1 (6 bases). Between the trimmed V and J ends, which lost 5 bases and 3 bases, there was a span of 10 bases. Germline V lookup: CDR1 SNHLY, CDR2 FYNNEI. The CDR3 consists of 13 residues. For the CDR3, the DNA is TGTGCCAGCAGTTACAGGGACGACTATGGCTACACCTTC. Residues: CASSYRDDYGYTF.

The gene calls are TRBV23-1 and TRBJ2-1; 11 bases are shared with TRBD1. TRBV23-1 qualifies as an ORF whose function is uncertain. CDR3 length equals 13 residues. V was pared by 10 bases and J by 7 bases, with 6 bases of the junction left unmatched. The CDR3 region is CATGQGVENEQFF. In DNA, the CDR3 is TGCGCCACGGGACAGGGGGTGGAGAATGAGCAGTTCTTC.

The chain employs TRBV7-2 and TRBJ2-7; TRBD1 matches 9 bases. Germline assignment: CDR1 SGHTA and CDR2 FQGNSA. The CDR3 runs 15 residues. V dropped 5 bases and J dropped 4; count of bases not matched to a gene: 9. The chain's CDR3 is CASSGLRTGAYEQYF. The CDR3, as DNA: TGTGCCAGCAGCGGGCTACGGACAGGGGCGTACGAGCAGTACTTC.

The V call is TRBV7-8, the J call TRBJ2-2; tentative D call: TRBD1 (5 bases). V lost 2 bases and J 7 bases, leaving 23 bases between the germline ends. CDR1 SGHVS and CDR2 FQNEAQ come from the germline V gene. This CDR3 has 18 residues. The CDR3 DNA is TGTGCCAGCAGCTTAAGGGGCCCCCTTGGCTCCCGTCACGGGGAGCTGTTTTTT. It encodes CASSLRGPLGSRHGELFF.

J is TRBJ1-3 and V is TRBV19; D not certain. Trimming took off 1 base at V and 0 bases at J, with 7 bases between the two ends. Looked up from germline, CDR1 is LNHDA and CDR2 is SQIVND (reference sequence). This CDR3 region has 15 residues. In nucleotides, the CDR3 is TGTGCCAGTAGTATAGGACGGGCCTCTGGAAACACCATATATTTT. This sequence encodes CASSIGRASGNTIYF.

J is TRBJ1-2 and V is TRBV15, with D possibly being TRBD1 (5 bases). The CDR3 is 16 residues long. Germline lookup yields CDR1 LNHNV and CDR2 YYDKDF (reference sequence). The ends were cut back, 1 base at V and 2 bases at J, with 14 bases in the middle. CDR3 amino acids: CATSRGGSLRNYGYTF. The CDR3 DNA is TGTGCCACCAGCAGAGGGGGGTCTCTACGAAACTATGGCTACACCTTC.

The chain employs TRBV5-6 and TRBJ2-7, with 7 bases identical to TRBD2. Unmatched junction bases numbered 13, after V lost 4 bases and J lost 3 bases. The CDR3 covers 16 residues. Per germline, CDR1 SGHDT and CDR2 YYEEEE. In DNA, the CDR3 is TGTGCCAGCAGCCTCCGCTTTGGGGGAGGGGTCTACGAGCAGTACTTC. This translates into CASSLRFGGGVYEQYF.

This chain connects TRBV13 to TRBJ2-3; 12 nucleotides line up with TRBD2. CDR3 length equals 16 residues. Germline V CDR1 and CDR2: PRHDT, FYEKMQ (reference sequence). Germline trimming cut 5 bases from V and 6 bases from J; bases unmatched to any gene: 9. This CDR3 is CASSPRLAGASDTQYF. CDR3 nucleotides: TGTGCCAGCAGCCCGCGACTAGCGGGAGCTTCGGATACGCAGTATTTT.

This clone was detected only a few times. The chain uses TRBV11-3 and TRBJ2-1, with 7 nucleotides matching TRBD2. Unmatched junction bases numbered 1, after V lost 3 bases and J lost 2 bases. Germline CDR1 SGHNT, CDR2 YENEEA. The CDR3 is made up of 14 amino acids. The CDR3 loop reads CASSFAGAYNEQFF. DNA for the CDR3: TGTGCCAGCAGCTTCGCGGGGGCCTACAATGAGCAGTTCTTC.

The chain links TRBV11-2 to TRBJ1-5; no clear D gene. The CDR3 has 15 residues. From germline, CDR1 is SGHAT and CDR2 FQNNGV. V was trimmed by 2 bases and J by 4 bases, leaving 12 bases between them. The CDR3 DNA reads as TGTGCCAGCAGCTTAAATCTTGGAGGGAATCAGCCCCAGCATTTT. This translates into CASSLNLGGNQPQHF.

This clone was counted once. The gene calls are TRBV30 and TRBJ1-3, with D maybe TRBD1 (5 bases). The CDR3 has 12 residues. V gave up 5 bases and J gave up 9 bases, with 14 bases separating them. Germline assignment: CDR1 GTSNPN and CDR2 SVGIG (reference sequence). In DNA, the CDR3 is TGTGCCTGGGCGCGGCAGGGTGGCACCATATATTTT. It is translated as CAWARQGGTIYF.

The chain has TRBV5-5 and TRBJ2-7; TRBD1 or TRBD2 may be the D gene (5 bases each). The germline V gene encodes CDR1 SGHKS and CDR2 YYEKEE (reference sequence). The CDR3 extends over 16 amino acids. The V end lost 0 bases, the J end lost 2 bases, and 15 bases lay between the germline ends. The CDR3 region is CASSLAGRIVPYEQYF. The CDR3 DNA reads as TGTGCCAGCAGCTTGGCAGGGAGAATTGTCCCCTACGAGCAGTACTTC.

V gene TRBV5-6 combines with J gene TRBJ2-5; no clear D. The CDR3 loop spans 13 amino acids. Germline CDR1 SGHDT, CDR2 YYEEEE. V lost 0 bases, J lost 2 bases, and 5 bases lay in between. CDR3 sequence reads: CASSLVLQETQYF. The CDR3 DNA is TGTGCCAGCAGCTTGGTACTGCAAGAGACCCAGTACTTC.

V and J are TRBV6-5 and TRBJ1-6; D unclear. There are 14 residues in the CDR3. V dropped 5 bases and J dropped 4 bases, with 9 bases sitting between them. CDR1 is MNHEY and CDR2 is SVGAGI in the germline V gene. The CDR3 spells CASSTDSYNSPLHF. Written as DNA, the CDR3 is TGTGCCAGCAGTACAGACTCTTATAATTCACCCCTCCACTTT.

V usage is TRBV19 and J usage is TRBJ1-1, with 12 bases lining up with TRBD1. The ends lost 2 bases at V and 6 bases at J; junction bases unmatched: 10. The CDR3 is 17 amino acids. Germline V gene data show CDR1 as LNHDA and CDR2 as SQIVND (reference sequence). The CDR3 DNA follows: TGTGCCAGTAGTATATTGCCGGGACAGGGGGCAGGCGCTGAAGCTTTCTTT. Translating gives CASSILPGQGAGAEAFF.